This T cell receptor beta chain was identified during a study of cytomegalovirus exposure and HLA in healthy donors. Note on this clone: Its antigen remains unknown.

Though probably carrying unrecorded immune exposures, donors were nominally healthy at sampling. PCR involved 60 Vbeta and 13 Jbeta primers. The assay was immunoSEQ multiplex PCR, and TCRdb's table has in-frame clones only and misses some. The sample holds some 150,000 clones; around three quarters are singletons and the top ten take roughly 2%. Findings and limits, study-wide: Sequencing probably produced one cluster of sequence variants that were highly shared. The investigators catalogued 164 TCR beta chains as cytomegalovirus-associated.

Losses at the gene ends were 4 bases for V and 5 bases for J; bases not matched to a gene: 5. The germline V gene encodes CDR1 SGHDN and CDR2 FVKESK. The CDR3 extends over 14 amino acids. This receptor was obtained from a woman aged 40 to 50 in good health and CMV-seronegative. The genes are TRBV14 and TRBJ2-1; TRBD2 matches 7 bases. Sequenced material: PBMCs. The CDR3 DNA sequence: TGTGCCAGCAGCCTGTGGGGGGGTCACAATGAGCAGTTCTTC. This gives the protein CASSLWGGHNEQFF. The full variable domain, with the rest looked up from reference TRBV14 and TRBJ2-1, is EAGVTQFPSHSVIEKGQTVTLRCDPISGHDNLYWYRRVMGKEIKFLLHFVKESKQDESGMPNNRFLAERTGGTYSTLKVQPAELEDSGVYFCASSLWGGHNEQFFGPGTRLTVL.